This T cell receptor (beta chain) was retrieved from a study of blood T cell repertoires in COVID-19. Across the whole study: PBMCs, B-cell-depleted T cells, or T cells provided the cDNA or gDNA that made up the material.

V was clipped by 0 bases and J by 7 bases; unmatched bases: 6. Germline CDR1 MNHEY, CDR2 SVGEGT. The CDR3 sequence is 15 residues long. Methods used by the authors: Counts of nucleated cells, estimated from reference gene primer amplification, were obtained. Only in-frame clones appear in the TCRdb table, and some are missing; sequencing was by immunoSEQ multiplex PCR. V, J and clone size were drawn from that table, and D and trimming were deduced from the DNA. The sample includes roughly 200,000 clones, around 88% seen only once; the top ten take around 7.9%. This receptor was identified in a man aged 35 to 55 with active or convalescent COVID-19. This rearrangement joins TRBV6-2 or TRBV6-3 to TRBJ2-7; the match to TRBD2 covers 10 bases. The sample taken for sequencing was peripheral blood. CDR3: CASSYSSGGAGEQYF. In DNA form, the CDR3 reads TGTGCCAGCAGTTACTCGAGCGGGGGGGCCGGAGAGCAGTACTTC.